This TCR beta chain was documented in a study of T cell responses to AZD1222 COVID-19 vaccine. Clones were sequenced by immunoSEQ multiplex PCR, and TCRdb holds only the in-frame ones, with some missing. The profile shows roughly 150,000 clones, about 93% of them singletons. Trimming took 6 bases from V and 1 from J, leaving 9 bases between them. Looked up from germline, CDR1 is WSHSY and CDR2 is SAAADI. This CDR3 is built from 13 residues. The material sequenced was peripheral blood, taken on day 0 of AZD1222 vaccination. This clonotype was sampled from an adult in good health. The rearrangement joins TRBV10-2 to TRBJ1-1, with D possibly matching TRBD1 (5 bases). CDR3 sequence reads: CASRYTGNTEAFF. The CDR3 DNA reads as TGCGCCAGCAGATATACAGGGAACACTGAAGCTTTCTTT.